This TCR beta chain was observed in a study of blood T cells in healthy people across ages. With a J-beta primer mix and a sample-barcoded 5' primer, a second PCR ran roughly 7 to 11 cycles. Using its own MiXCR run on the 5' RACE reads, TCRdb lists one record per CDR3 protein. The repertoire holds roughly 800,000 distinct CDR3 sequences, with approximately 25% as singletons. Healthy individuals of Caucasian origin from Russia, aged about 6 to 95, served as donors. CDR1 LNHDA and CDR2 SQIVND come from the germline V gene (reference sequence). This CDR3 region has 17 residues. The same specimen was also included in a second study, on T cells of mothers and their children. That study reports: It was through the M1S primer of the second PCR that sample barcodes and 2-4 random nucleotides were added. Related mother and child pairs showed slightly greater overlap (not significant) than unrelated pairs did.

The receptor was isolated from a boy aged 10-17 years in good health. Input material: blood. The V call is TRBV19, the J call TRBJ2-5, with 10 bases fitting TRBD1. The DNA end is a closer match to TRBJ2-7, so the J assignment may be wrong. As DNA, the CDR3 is TGTGCCAGTAGTAAAACCCCAAGGACAGGGGGAAACTACGAGCAGTACTTC. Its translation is CASSKTPRTGGNYEQYF.